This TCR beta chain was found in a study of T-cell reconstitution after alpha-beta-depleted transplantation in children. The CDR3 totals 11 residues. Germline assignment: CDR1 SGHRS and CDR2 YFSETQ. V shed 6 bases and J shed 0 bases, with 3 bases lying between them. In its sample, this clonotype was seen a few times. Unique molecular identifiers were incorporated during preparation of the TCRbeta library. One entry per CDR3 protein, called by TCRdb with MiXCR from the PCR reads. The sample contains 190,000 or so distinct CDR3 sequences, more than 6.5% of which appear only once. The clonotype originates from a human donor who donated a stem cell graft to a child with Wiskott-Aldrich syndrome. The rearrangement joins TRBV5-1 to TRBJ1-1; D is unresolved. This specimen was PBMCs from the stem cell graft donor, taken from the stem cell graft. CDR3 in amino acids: CASKVNTEAFF. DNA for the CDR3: TGCGCCAGCAAGGTGAACACTGAAGCTTTCTTT.